This T cell receptor beta chain was observed in a study of shared clonotypes between healthy human individuals. Study information: A couple of women and a few men aged 18 to 49 made up the donors. Per donor, three plates held CD4 naive cells, three held CD4 memory, two held CD8 naive and one held CD8 memory.

The CDR3 is 13 residues long. Germline V lookup: CDR1 SGHRS, CDR2 YFSETQ. Trimming stripped 2 bases from V and 2 bases from J, with 7 bases between. Here immunoSEQ multiplex PCR was the method, and the copy in TCRdb shows in-frame clones only, minus some. The repertoire holds more than 2 million clones, with around 95% as singletons. Those who donated, Caucasian adults without exception, all lived in Nashville, Tennessee. This TCR was sampled from a young man in good health. Sequenced input: naive CD4+ T cells sorted from blood. This sample's subset: CD45RA+ positively selected. The chain uses TRBV5-1 and TRBJ1-1, with D uncertain. The CDR3 is CASSFRANTEAFF. The CDR3 DNA follows: TGCGCCAGCAGCTTTAGGGCTAACACTGAAGCTTTCTTT. Filled out from reference TRBV5-1 and TRBJ1-1, the complete variable domain reads KAGVTQTPRYLIKTRGQQVTLSCSPISGHRSVSWYQQTPGQGLQFLFEYFSETQRNKGNFPGRFSGRQFSNSRSEMNVSTLELGDSALYLCASSFRANTEAFFGQGTRLTVV.